The next 10 T cell receptor beta chains were all read from a single sample in a study of blood T cell repertoires in COVID-19. The repertoire was sequenced with immunoSEQ multiplex PCR; TCRdb's copy has only in-frame clones and lacks some. Here the sample spans 200,000 to 250,000 clones, 80% to 90% being singletons. Sequenced material: PBMCs or T cells enriched from blood (not recorded which). These receptors came from a man aged 35 to 55 who had recovered from COVID-19.

CDR3 DNA sequence: TGTGCCAGCAGTGTCCTCTCTGGAAACACCATATATTTT. It is translated as CASSVLSGNTIYF. J is TRBJ1-3 and V is TRBV7-9; D uncertain. This CDR3 is 13 amino acids long. V lost 6 bases to trimming and J lost 0 bases, with 6 bases between them. Germline V gene lookup returns CDR1 SEHNR and CDR2 FQNEAQ (reference sequence). Complete variable domain (other parts from reference TRBV7-9 and TRBJ1-3): DTGVSQNPRHKITKRGQNVTFRCDPISEHNRLYWYRQTLGQGPEFLTYFQNEAQLEKSRLLSDRFSAERPKGSFSTLEIQRTEQGDSAMYLCASSVLSGNTIYFGEGSWLTVV.

This chain links TRBV14 with TRBJ2-7; 11 bases align to TRBD1. This CDR3 is built from 16 residues. After removal of 0 bases from V and 4 bases from J, the junction contained 5 bases not matched to a gene. Germline V CDR1 and CDR2: SGHDN, FVKESK. The CDR3 nucleotides are TGTGCCAGCAGCCAAGATGGGGACAGGGGGTATTACGAGCAGTACTTC. Amino acid sequence: CASSQDGDRGYYEQYF.

The CDR3 bases are TGCGCCAGCAGCCTCGGGACAGGGAGTGGCTACACCTTC. Encoded protein: CASSLGTGSGYTF. This sequence joins TRBV5-1 and TRBJ1-2; 9 nucleotides match TRBD1. CDR1 SGHRS and CDR2 YFSETQ come from the germline V gene. The CDR3 totals 13 residues. V shed 4 bases, J shed 7 bases, and the junction held 5 bases outside the gene matches.

The genes are TRBV5-8 and TRBJ1-2; D remains ambiguous. CDR1 and CDR2 from the germline V gene are SGHTS and YDEGEE. The V end was cut by 3 bases, the J end by 5 bases, with 8 bases between. This CDR3 comprises 12 residues. The chain's CDR3 is CASSSQYYGYTF. The DNA for the CDR3 is TGTGCCAGCAGCTCACAGTATTATGGCTACACCTTC.

The sample holds a few counts of this clone. This chain links TRBV11-1 with TRBJ2-3; D unclear. Per the germline V gene, CDR1 is SGHAT and CDR2 is FQDESV (reference sequence). The CDR3 has 12 amino acids. V lost 5 bases, J lost 2 bases, and 5 bases lay in between. The CDR3 sequence is CASSQITDTQYF. For the CDR3, the DNA is TGTGCCAGCAGCCAAATCACAGATACGCAGTATTTT. Variable domain in full (rest from reference TRBV11-1 and TRBJ2-3): EAEVAQSPRYKITEKSQAVAFWCDPISGHATLYWYRQILGQGPELLVQFQDESVVDDSQLPKDRFSAERLKGVDSTLKIQPAELGDSAMYLCASSQITDTQYFGPGTRLTVL.

This clone was found once. The chain carries TRBV3-1 (or the pseudogene TRBV3-2) and TRBJ1-2; D ambiguous. This CDR3 is built from 14 residues. Germline-derived CDR1 and CDR2 are LGHDT and YNNKEL (reference sequence). Trimming stripped 1 base from V and 5 bases from J, with 11 bases between. CDR3 coding DNA: TGTGCCAGCAGCCAAGCTACAGCCCCGTATGGCTACACCTTC. It encodes CASSQATAPYGYTF.

This clone came up a few times. The gene calls are TRBV5-1 and TRBJ2-7; TRBD1 matches at 10 bases. There are 14 residues in the CDR3. Germline V gene lookup returns CDR1 SGHRS and CDR2 YFSETQ. V trimming: 4 bases; J trimming: 2 bases; junction bases outside the gene matches: 3. CDR3 protein: CASSVGQGTYEQYF. The DNA of the CDR3 is TGCGCCAGCAGCGTGGGACAGGGGACCTACGAGCAGTACTTC. The variable domain in full, with the rest retrieved from reference TRBV5-1 and TRBJ2-7, is KAGVTQTPRYLIKTRGQQVTLSCSPISGHRSVSWYQQTPGQGLQFLFEYFSETQRNKGNFPGRFSGRQFSNSRSEMNVSTLELGDSALYLCASSVGQGTYEQYFGPGTRLTVT.

V gene TRBV6-6 combines with J gene TRBJ1-2; the D is unclear. V lost 2 bases and J lost 1, with 14 bases in between. This CDR3 contains 16 residues. Germline-derived CDR1 and CDR2 are MNHNY and SVGAGI (reference sequence). The CDR3 nucleotides read TGTGCCAGCAGTTACGGGGAGGGTCCTTATAACTATGGCTACACCTTC. Protein sequence: CASSYGEGPYNYGYTF.

This clone has only one observation. The chain employs TRBV11-3 and TRBJ1-6; D possibly corresponds to TRBD1 (5 bases). The CDR3 has 12 residues. The germline V gene encodes CDR1 SGHNT and CDR2 YENEEA. V lost 5 bases and J 12 bases, leaving 11 bases between the germline ends. The CDR3 protein is CASSTGGGPLHF. DNA of the CDR3: TGTGCCAGCAGCACCGGGGGGGGACCCCTCCACTTT.

About this clone: Other DNA sequences within the sample encode an identical CDR3. The chain combines TRBV5-1 with TRBJ1-1; 7 bases are a match to TRBD1. V gave up 4 bases and J gave up 0 bases; unmatched junction bases: 3. Germline V CDR1 and CDR2: SGHRS, YFSETQ. This CDR3 has 14 residues. The CDR3 region has the DNA TGCGCCAGCAGCCAAGGGACAGTGAACACTGAAGCTTTCTTT. Amino acids: CASSQGTVNTEAFF.